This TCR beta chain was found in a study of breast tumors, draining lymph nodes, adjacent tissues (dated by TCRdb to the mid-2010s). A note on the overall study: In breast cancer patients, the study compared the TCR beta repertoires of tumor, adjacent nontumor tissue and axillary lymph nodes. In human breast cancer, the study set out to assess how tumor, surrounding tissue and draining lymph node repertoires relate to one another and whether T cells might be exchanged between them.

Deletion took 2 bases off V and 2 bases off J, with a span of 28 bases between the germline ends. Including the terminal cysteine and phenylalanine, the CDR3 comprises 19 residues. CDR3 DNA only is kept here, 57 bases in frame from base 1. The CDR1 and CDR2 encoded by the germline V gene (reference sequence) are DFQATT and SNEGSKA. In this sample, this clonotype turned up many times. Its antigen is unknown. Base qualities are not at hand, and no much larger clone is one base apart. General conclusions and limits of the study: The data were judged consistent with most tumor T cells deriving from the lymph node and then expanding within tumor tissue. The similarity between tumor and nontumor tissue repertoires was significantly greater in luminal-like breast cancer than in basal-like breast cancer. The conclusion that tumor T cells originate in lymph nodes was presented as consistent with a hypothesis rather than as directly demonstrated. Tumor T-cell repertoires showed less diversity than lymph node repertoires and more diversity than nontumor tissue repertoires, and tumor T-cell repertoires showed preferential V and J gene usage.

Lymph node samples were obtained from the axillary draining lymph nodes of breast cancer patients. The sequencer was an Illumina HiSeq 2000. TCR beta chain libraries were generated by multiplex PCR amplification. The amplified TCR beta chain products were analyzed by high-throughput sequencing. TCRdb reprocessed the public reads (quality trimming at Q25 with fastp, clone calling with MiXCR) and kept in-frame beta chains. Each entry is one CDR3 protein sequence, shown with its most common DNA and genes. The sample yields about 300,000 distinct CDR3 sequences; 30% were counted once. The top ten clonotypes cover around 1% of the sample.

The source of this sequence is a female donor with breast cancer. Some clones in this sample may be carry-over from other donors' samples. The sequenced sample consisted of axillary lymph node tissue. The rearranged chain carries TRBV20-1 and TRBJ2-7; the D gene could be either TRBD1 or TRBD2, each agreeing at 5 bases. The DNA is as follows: TGCAGTGCTAGAATTCCTTGGTCTATTAGGGACCAATTAACCTACGAGCAGTACTTC. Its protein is CSARIPWSIRDQLTYEQYF.